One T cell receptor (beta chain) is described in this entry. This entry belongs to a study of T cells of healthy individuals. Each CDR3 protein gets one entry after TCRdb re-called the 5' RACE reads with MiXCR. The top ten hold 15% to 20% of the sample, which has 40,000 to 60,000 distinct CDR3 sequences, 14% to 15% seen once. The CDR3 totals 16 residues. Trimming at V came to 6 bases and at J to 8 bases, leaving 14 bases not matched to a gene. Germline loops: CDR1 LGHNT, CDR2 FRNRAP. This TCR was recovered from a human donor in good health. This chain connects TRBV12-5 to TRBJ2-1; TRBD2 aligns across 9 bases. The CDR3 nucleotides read TGTGCTAGTGGCCCAACCTTTAGCGGGAGTACTGATGAGCAGTTCTTC. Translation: CASGPTFSGSTDEQFF.